The next 23 T cell receptor beta chains were all read from a single sample in a study of CD8 T cells in ankylosing spondylitis listed by TCRdb under 2017. Library preparation was by 5' RACE. Instrument on record: Illumina HiSeq 2500. TCRdb ran its own pipeline on the public reads, namely fastp trimming at Q25 and MiXCR clone calling, and kept in-frame beta chains. Entries that share a CDR3 protein sequence are merged under the most common genes and DNA. The sample yields 250,000 to 400,000 distinct CDR3 sequences; around a tenth were counted once. About a tenth of the sample rests with the top ten. Sequenced material: blood, either unsorted or a sorted T cell fraction (not recorded which). The receptors derive from a female donor with ankylosing spondylitis or in good health (not recorded which).

This clonotype was seen ten or more times. The V call is TRBV20-1, the J call TRBJ2-7; TRBD2 might be the D (6 bases). CDR1 is DFQATT and CDR2 is SNEGSKA in the germline V gene (reference sequence). The CDR3 runs 12 residues. V was pared by 8 bases and J by 5 bases, with 16 bases between. CDR3 in amino acids: CSLGGGNNEQYF. DNA of the CDR3: TGCAGTCTGGGTGGCGGGAATAACGAGCAGTACTTC.

This chain uses TRBV28 with TRBJ2-7, with D possibly matching TRBD1 (6 bases). Germline V gives CDR1 MDHEN, CDR2 SYDVKM. This CDR3 contains 14 residues. Trimming removed 6 bases from V and 3 bases from J, with 15 bases in between. CDR3 coding DNA: TGTGCCAGCAGCCTACAGGGTTGGAGCTACGAGCAGTACTTC. It codes for CASSLQGWSYEQYF.

This clonotype was seen ten or more times. The CDR3 DNA reads TGTGCCAGCAGTCTCGGACGGAGTAGCAATCAGCCCCAGCATTTT. It translates to CASSLGRSSNQPQHF. The chain has TRBV6-1 and TRBJ1-5; the D is unclear. Trimming removed 5 bases at V and 0 bases at J, with 11 bases between. The CDR3 consists of 15 residues. The germline V gene has CDR1 MNHNS and CDR2 SASEGT.

This chain joins TRBV5-8 and TRBJ1-6; D call uncertain. Deletions cut 4 bases from V and 5 bases from J, with 7 bases between. This CDR3 region has 13 residues. The germline gives CDR1 SGHTS, CDR2 YDEGEE. The CDR3 here is CASSADNNSPLHF. Here the CDR3 DNA reads TGTGCCAGCAGCGCTGATAATAATTCACCCCTCCACTTT.

This clonotype appeared many times. The genes are TRBV24-1 and TRBJ1-5; no firm D call. This CDR3 comprises 14 residues. Germline CDR1 reads KGHDR; CDR2 reads SFDVKD. The V end was cut by 9 bases, the J end by 3 bases, with 14 bases between. As DNA, the CDR3 is TGTGCCACCGTCATGGTACTAGACAATCAGCCCCAGCATTTT. This translates into CATVMVLDNQPQHF.

A few counts support this clonotype. This rearrangement joins TRBV5-5 to TRBJ2-5, with TRBD1 matching 8 bases. The germline V gene has CDR1 SGHKS and CDR2 YYEKEE (reference sequence). Trimming removed 4 bases from V and 1 base from J; junction bases left unmatched: 9. CDR3 length: 16 residues. CDR3 nucleotide sequence: TGTGCCAGCAGCCCGATGGGGACAGGCTCCCAAGAGACCCAGTACTTC. Protein sequence: CASSPMGTGSQETQYF.

The table lists this clonotype with many counts. The chain employs TRBV5-1 and TRBJ2-1; 10 bases map to TRBD2. V was pared by 5 bases and J by 5 bases, with 7 bases of the junction left unmatched. The CDR3 is 15 residues long. Per the germline V gene, CDR1 is SGHRS and CDR2 is YFSETQ. Here the CDR3 reads CASSEAGGIDNEQFF. As DNA, the CDR3 is TGCGCCAGCAGTGAAGCGGGAGGGATCGACAATGAGCAGTTCTTC. Looking up the rest from reference TRBV5-1 and TRBJ2-1 gives the full variable domain: KAGVTQTPRYLIKTRGQQVTLSCSPISGHRSVSWYQQTPGQGLQFLFEYFSETQRNKGNFPGRFSGRQFSNSRSEMNVSTLELGDSALYLCASSEAGGIDNEQFFGPGTRLTVL.

This clonotype was seen at least ten times. This chain joins TRBV29-1 and TRBJ2-2; D uncertain. Per germline, CDR1 SQVTM and CDR2 ANQGSEA. Trimming cost V 4 bases and J 9 bases, with 6 bases left between them. The CDR3 has 10 residues. The CDR3 DNA follows: TGCAGCGTTGGTGGGAGGGAGCTGTTTTTT. It specifies CSVGGRELFF.

This clonotype was counted between two and nine times. CDR3 in DNA: TGCGCCAGCAGCTTGGTAGGGCAGCTAAACACCGGGGAGCTGTTTTTT. It encodes CASSLVGQLNTGELFF. The genes are TRBV5-1 and TRBJ2-2, with D hard to call. Germline V gene data show CDR1 as SGHRS and CDR2 as YFSETQ. V gave up 0 bases and J gave up 2 bases, with 11 bases separating them. This CDR3 has 16 residues.

This clonotype occurred a few times. V usage is TRBV6-2 or TRBV6-3 and J usage is TRBJ2-2; TRBD2 agrees at 13 bases. J gave up 4 bases and V 6 bases, and 2 bases lay outside the gene matches. Germline V gene sequence: CDR1 MNHEY, CDR2 SVGEGT. The CDR3 loop spans 15 amino acids. The DNA for the CDR3 is TGTGCCAGCAGACTAGCGGGAGGGCCCACCGGGGAGCTGTTTTTT. Protein: CASRLAGGPTGELFF.

This clonotype was detected a few times. J is TRBJ1-3 and V is TRBV18; 8 bases line up with TRBD1. The V gene end was trimmed by 3 bases and the J gene end by 4 bases; junction bases not matched to a gene: 5. The CDR3 covers 15 residues. Germline lookup yields CDR1 KGHSH and CDR2 LQKENI. CDR3 bases: TGTGCCAGCTCACCGGGGACAGGAGGCGGAAACACCATATATTTT. Amino acids: CASSPGTGGGNTIYF. Supplemented by reference TRBV18 and TRBJ1-3, the full variable domain reads NAGVMQNPRHLVRRRGQEARLRCSPMKGHSHVYWYRQLPEEGLKFMVYLQKENIIDESGMPKERFSAEFPKEGPSILRIQQVVRGDSAAYFCASSPGTGGGNTIYFGEGSWLTVV.

This clonotype has ten or more counts. This sequence joins TRBV7-7 and TRBJ2-7, with 9 bases fitting TRBD2. This CDR3 is built from 14 residues. V lost 3 bases to trimming and J lost 6 bases; unmatched junction nucleotides: 6. CDR1 is SSHAT, CDR2 FNYEAQ, per germline (reference sequence). The CDR3, as DNA: TGTGCCAGCAGCTTTGATAGCGGGAGTAGCGAGCAGTACTTC. Amino acid sequence: CASSFDSGSSEQYF.

This clonotype was observed at least ten times. This sequence joins TRBV7-9 and TRBJ1-2; 10 bases are a match to TRBD1. Germline V gene sequence: CDR1 SEHNR, CDR2 FQNEAQ (reference sequence). The CDR3 length is 16 residues. J was trimmed by 6 bases and V by 1 base; bases with no gene match: 8. The CDR3 loop is CASSLDPGQGTNGYTF. The CDR3 DNA reads as TGTGCCAGCAGCTTAGACCCGGGACAGGGGACGAATGGCTACACCTTC.

This clonotype was counted at least ten times. This chain links TRBV20-1 with TRBJ2-3; 7 bases agree with TRBD1. Germline CDR1 DFQATT, CDR2 SNEGSKA (reference sequence). Losses at the gene ends were 3 bases for V and 2 bases for J; bases not matched to a gene: 14. The CDR3 loop spans 17 amino acids. In nucleotides, the CDR3 is TGCAGTGCTAGTACAGGGGAAACCGACAAACCCACAGATACGCAGTATTTT. The encoded protein is CSASTGETDKPTDTQYF.

This clonotype was recorded a few times. The rearrangement uses TRBV12-3 or TRBV12-4 and TRBJ2-2, with 7 positions matching TRBD1. CDR3 size: 14 residues. Trimming removed 7 bases from V and 2 bases from J; junction bases left unmatched: 4. CDR3 residues: CASNDRANTGELFF. CDR3 nucleotide sequence: TGTGCCAGCAATGACAGGGCAAACACCGGGGAGCTGTTTTTT.

V and J are TRBV5-1 and TRBJ2-1, with a tentative D call TRBD1 (7 bases). The CDR3 consists of 15 residues. Deletions cut 4 bases from V and 7 bases from J, with 18 bases between. Per the germline V gene, CDR1 is SGHRS and CDR2 is YFSETQ. The CDR3 nucleotides are TGCGCCAGCAGCCCCCAAATCTCAGGGGGGAATGAGCAGTTCTTC. Its translation: CASSPQISGGNEQFF.

This clonotype showed up many times. The chain has TRBV10-3 and TRBJ2-3, with TRBD2 matching 7 bases. The junction had 13 bases not matched to a gene; V was cut back by 2 bases and J by 5 bases. The germline V gene has CDR1 ENHRY and CDR2 SYGVKD. CDR3 size: 17 residues. CDR3 in amino acids: CAISEDRLALEGDTQYF. The DNA of the CDR3 is TGTGCCATCAGTGAGGACCGACTAGCCCTAGAAGGAGATACGCAGTATTTT.

Many counts were recorded for this clonotype. The genes are TRBV24-1 and TRBJ2-1; the match to TRBD2 covers 8 bases. CDR1 is KGHDR, CDR2 SFDVKD, per germline. The V and J ends lost 0 bases and 9 bases, in that order; junction bases with no gene match: 6. The CDR3 covers 15 residues. The CDR3: CATSDLGLAVSEQFF. The CDR3 coding sequence is TGTGCCACCAGTGATTTGGGACTAGCCGTAAGTGAGCAGTTCTTC.

This clonotype has a handful of counts. The chain uses TRBV12-3 or TRBV12-4 and TRBJ1-1; D uncertain. The CDR3 is 12 amino acids. Trimming cost V 2 bases and J 6 bases, with 7 bases left between them. The CDR3 here is CASSLLGAEAFF. The CDR3 DNA is TGTGCCAGCAGTTTACTGGGAGCTGAAGCTTTCTTT.

In regard to this clonotype: With a much larger clone just one base away, this may be a read error. The gene calls are TRBV7-3 and TRBJ2-7; a possible D gene is TRBD1 (7 bases). Trimming stripped 5 bases from V and 6 bases from J, with 23 bases between. The CDR3 totals 16 residues. Germline V gene data show CDR1 as SGHTA and CDR2 as FQGTGA. CDR3 residues: CASSGTAGASFSEQYF. The CDR3 nucleotides read TGTGCCAGCAGCGGGACAGCGGGCGCTTCTTTTAGCGAGCAGTACTTC.

This clonotype was observed at least ten times. The rearrangement joins TRBV11-3 to TRBJ2-1, with 8 nucleotides matching TRBD2. CDR3 length: 18 residues. With V trimmed by 3 bases and J by 2 bases, 12 bases remained unmatched. Germline CDR1 SGHNT, CDR2 YENEEA. The CDR3 loop reads CASSFPAGAVGAYNEQFF. The CDR3 coding sequence is TGTGCCAGCAGCTTTCCAGCGGGAGCTGTTGGCGCCTACAATGAGCAGTTCTTC.

The sample holds many counts of this clonotype. The rearrangement uses TRBV20-1 and TRBJ2-1, with D hard to call. The CDR3 is 17 amino acids. Germline V gives CDR1 DFQATT, CDR2 SNEGSKA (reference sequence). Trimming removed 1 base at V and 3 bases at J, with 19 bases between. The DNA of the CDR3 is TGCAGTGCTAGAGGGTTAAGTAAGATGGGCCTCTACAATGAGCAGTTCTTC. This sequence encodes CSARGLSKMGLYNEQFF.

The genes are TRBV9 and TRBJ1-2, with 7 bases fitting TRBD1. CDR3 length: 14 residues. V shed 2 bases, J shed 7 bases, and the junction held 8 bases outside the gene matches. CDR1 is SGDLS, CDR2 YYNGEE, per germline. As DNA, the CDR3 is TGTGCCAGCAGCGTTCATACAGGGGTGGGTGGCTACACCTTC. Translating it yields CASSVHTGVGGYTF.